These 11 T cell receptor beta chains came from one sample sequenced in a study of T cell responses to AZD1222 COVID-19 vaccine. Sequencing was performed with immunoSEQ multiplex PCR; in TCRdb, only in-frame clones are kept and a portion is missing. The sample contains around 96,000 clones, roughly 88% of which appear only once. The sequencing used peripheral blood, collected on day 0 of AZD1222 vaccination. The receptors were gathered from an adult in good health.

This rearrangement joins TRBV5-1 to TRBJ2-1; 8 bases match TRBD2. Trimming took 2 bases from V and 7 from J; bases not matched to a gene: 11. Germline-derived CDR1 and CDR2 are SGHRS and YFSETQ. This CDR3 region has 16 residues. CDR3 nucleotide sequence: TGCGCCAGCAGCTTTGGCCCGGGGGGGCCTCTAAATGAGCAGTTCTTC. Translation: CASSFGPGGPLNEQFF.

The rearrangement links TRBV9 to TRBJ1-1; the match to TRBD1 covers 7 bases. V shed 4 bases, J shed 6 bases, and the junction held 9 bases outside the gene matches. The length of the CDR3 is 14 residues. Germline V CDR1 and CDR2: SGDLS, YYNGEE. The CDR3 reads CASSPRTGLPEAFF. Written as DNA, the CDR3 is TGTGCCAGCAGCCCCAGGACAGGCCTACCTGAAGCTTTCTTT.

This chain uses TRBV5-1 with TRBJ2-1, with D tentatively TRBD1 (5 bases). V was trimmed by 5 bases and J by 9 bases, leaving 18 bases between them. This CDR3 comprises 14 residues. The germline gives CDR1 SGHRS, CDR2 YFSETQ. The CDR3 sequence is CASSPGYWGFEQFF. In nucleotides, the CDR3 is TGCGCCAGCAGTCCAGGGTACTGGGGTTTTGAGCAGTTCTTC. Drawing the rest from reference TRBV5-1 and TRBJ2-1, the complete variable domain is KAGVTQTPRYLIKTRGQQVTLSCSPISGHRSVSWYQQTPGQGLQFLFEYFSETQRNKGNFPGRFSGRQFSNSRSEMNVSTLELGDSALYLCASSPGYWGFEQFFGPGTRLTVL.

This clone was counted once. This rearrangement joins TRBV7-9 to TRBJ2-2; D call uncertain. Germline values: CDR1 SEHNR, CDR2 FQNEAQ (reference sequence). V lost 6 bases and J 3 bases, leaving 17 bases between the germline ends. The CDR3 runs to 16 residues. The CDR3 bases are TGTGCCAGCAGACCCTATGGGAAGTCGGACACCGGGGAGCTGTTTTTT. Translating it yields CASRPYGKSDTGELFF. Full variable domain (outside the CDR3, taken from reference TRBV7-9 and TRBJ2-2): DTGVSQNPRHKITKRGQNVTFRCDPISEHNRLYWYRQTLGQGPEFLTYFQNEAQLEKSRLLSDRFSAERPKGSFSTLEIQRTEQGDSAMYLCASRPYGKSDTGELFFGEGSRLTVL.

This chain uses TRBV3-1 (or the pseudogene TRBV3-2) with TRBJ2-1, with D possibly TRBD1 on 6 matching bases. From germline, CDR1 is LGHDT and CDR2 YNNKEL (reference sequence). V shed 2 bases and J shed 4 bases, with 18 bases lying between them. The CDR3 is 17 amino acids. The CDR3 DNA reads as TGTGCCAGCAGCCAACACGGGACAAAGGGGCAATACAATGAGCAGTTCTTC. Its protein is CASSQHGTKGQYNEQFF.

The rearrangement links TRBV19 to TRBJ2-3, with D tentatively TRBD1 (6 bases). Trimming removed 0 bases at V and 2 bases at J, with 12 bases between. Germline assignment: CDR1 LNHDA and CDR2 SQIVND (reference sequence). This CDR3 has 16 amino acids. Here the CDR3 DNA reads TGTGCCAGTAGTATAGACTTCGGACAGACCACAGATACGCAGTATTTT. It specifies CASSIDFGQTTDTQYF.

The chain has TRBV7-8 and TRBJ2-5; no clear D. The V end lost 5 bases, the J end lost 4 bases, and 14 bases lay between the germline ends. The CDR3 is 14 amino acids. Germline V lookup: CDR1 SGHVS, CDR2 FQNEAQ. CDR3 nucleotides: TGTGCCAGCAGCACGAACCTAGGTAGAGAGACCCAGTACTTC. This encodes CASSTNLGRETQYF.

This chain connects TRBV2 to TRBJ2-3; no firm D call. Germline V CDR1 and CDR2: SNHLY, FYNNEI. The CDR3 is made up of 13 amino acids. Trimming removed 7 bases at V and 2 bases at J, with 10 bases between. This chain's CDR3 is CASNPPDTDTQYF. The CDR3 DNA is TGTGCCAGCAATCCTCCGGACACAGATACGCAGTATTTT.

The chain carries TRBV2 and TRBJ2-2; D not certain. Per the germline V gene, CDR1 is SNHLY and CDR2 is FYNNEI. Deletions cut 7 bases from V and 0 bases from J, with 12 bases between. The CDR3 contains 15 residues. CDR3 protein: CASKVTDANTGELFF. In DNA, the CDR3 is TGTGCCAGCAAAGTAACGGACGCGAACACCGGGGAGCTGTTTTTT.

This sequence joins TRBV6-6 and TRBJ1-6; 11 nucleotides agree with TRBD1. Per germline, CDR1 MNHNY and CDR2 SVGAGI (reference sequence). V lost 6 bases and J lost 6; bases outside the gene matches: 13. The CDR3 is made up of 18 amino acids. CDR3 DNA: TGTGCCAGCAGACGATTACCGGGACAGGGGGTGATTAATTCACCCCTCCACTTT. Protein product: CASRRLPGQGVINSPLHF.

V gene TRBV19 combines with J gene TRBJ1-2; no clear D gene. CDR1 and CDR2 (germline): LNHDA, SQIVND (reference sequence). Between the trimmed V and J ends, which lost 3 bases and 6 bases, there was a span of 14 bases. The CDR3 loop spans 14 amino acids. CDR3 loop: CASSINRLEDGYTF. The CDR3 DNA reads as TGTGCCAGTAGTATTAATCGCCTGGAGGATGGCTACACCTTC.